This entry describes one T cell receptor (beta chain). The sample belongs to a study of blood T cell repertoires in COVID-19. Study background: Samples of COVID-19 (acute and convalescent) were obtained from the United States, Italy and Spain. T cells, B-cell-depleted T cells, or PBMCs supplied cDNA or gDNA.

The protocol was immunoSEQ multiplex PCR, while the TCRdb copy is restricted to in-frame clones and leaves out a portion. This sample has 150,000 to 200,000 clones, with approximately 79% found just once. Seattle patients were enrolled during active infection and followed longitudinally. CDR3 length equals 15 residues. Looked up from germline, CDR1 is LGHDT and CDR2 is YNNKEL (reference sequence). The germline V and J ends were trimmed by 5 bases and 3 bases, with 16 bases remaining between them. This sequence was found in a woman in her forties with COVID-19, enrolled during active disease. This chain uses TRBV3-1 (or the pseudogene TRBV3-2) with TRBJ2-5; perhaps TRBD1 as D (5 bases). The sample consisted of peripheral blood. The DNA for the CDR3 is TGTGCCAGCAGCAAGGGGTTCGTTGCCGAAGAGACCCAGTACTTC. Protein product: CASSKGFVAEETQYF.